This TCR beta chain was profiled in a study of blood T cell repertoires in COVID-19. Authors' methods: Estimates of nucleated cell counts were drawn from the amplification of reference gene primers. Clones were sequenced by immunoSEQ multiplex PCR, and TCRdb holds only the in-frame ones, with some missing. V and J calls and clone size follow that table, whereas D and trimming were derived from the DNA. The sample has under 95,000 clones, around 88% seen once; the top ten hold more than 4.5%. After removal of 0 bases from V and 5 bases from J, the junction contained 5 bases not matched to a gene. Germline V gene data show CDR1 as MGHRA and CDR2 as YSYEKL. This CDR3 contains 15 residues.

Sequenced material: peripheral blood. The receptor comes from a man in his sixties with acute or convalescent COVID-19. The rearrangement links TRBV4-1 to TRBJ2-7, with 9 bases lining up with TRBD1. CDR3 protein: CASSQDPGQGNEQYF. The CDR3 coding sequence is TGCGCCAGCAGCCAAGACCCGGGACAGGGTAACGAGCAGTACTTC.